This T cell receptor (beta chain) was profiled in a study of blood T cell repertoires in COVID-19. Study-level background: Spain, Italy and the United States supplied samples that represented acute and convalescent COVID-19. T cells, B-cell-depleted T cells, or PBMCs supplied cDNA or gDNA.

Original methodology: Quantification of nucleated cells was approximated via reference gene primer amplification. Data came from immunoSEQ multiplex PCR; TCRdb stores just in-frame clones and leaves some out. V and J calls and clone size are those listed in that table; D and trimming were worked out from the DNA. The data show 300,000 to 450,000 clones, 80% to 90% seen once. Trimming cost V 10 bases and J 6 bases; bases outside gene matches: 9. Looked up from germline, CDR1 is MNHEY and CDR2 is SVGAGI. CDR3 length: 13 amino acids. The source is a man aged 25-45 years who had recovered from COVID-19. The sequenced material came from PBMCs or T cells enriched from blood (not recorded which). The chain couples TRBV6-5 to TRBJ2-7; TRBD1 matches 10 bases. This CDR3 is CATTGQGFPEQYF. CDR3 bases: TGTGCCACCACGGGACAGGGGTTTCCCGAGCAGTACTTC.